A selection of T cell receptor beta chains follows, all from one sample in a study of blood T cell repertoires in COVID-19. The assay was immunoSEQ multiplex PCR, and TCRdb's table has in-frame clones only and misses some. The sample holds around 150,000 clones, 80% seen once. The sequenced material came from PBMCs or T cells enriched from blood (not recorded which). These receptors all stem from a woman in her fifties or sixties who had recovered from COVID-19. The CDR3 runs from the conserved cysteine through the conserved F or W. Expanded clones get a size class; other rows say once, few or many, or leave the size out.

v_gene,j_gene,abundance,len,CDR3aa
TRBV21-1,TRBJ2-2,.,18,CASSKFKRPRGVTGELFF
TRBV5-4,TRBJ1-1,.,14,CAGARGGMNTEAFF
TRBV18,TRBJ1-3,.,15,CASSPQDSSGNTIYF
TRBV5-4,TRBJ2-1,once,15,CASSSGGSSYNEQFF
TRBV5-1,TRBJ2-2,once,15,CASSVNGGAGGELFF
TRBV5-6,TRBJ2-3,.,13,CASSLGAEDTQYF
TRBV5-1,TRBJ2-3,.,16,CASSPGLAGVSDTQYF
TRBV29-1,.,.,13,CSVRTDNTGELFF
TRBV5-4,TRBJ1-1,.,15,CASSWGDRGNTEAFF
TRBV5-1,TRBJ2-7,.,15,CASSWTSGGAYEQYF
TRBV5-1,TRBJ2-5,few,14,CASSSQGGQETQYF
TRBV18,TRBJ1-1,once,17,CASSPRVGGNMNTEAFF
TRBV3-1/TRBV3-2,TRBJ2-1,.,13,CASSSGHYNEQFF
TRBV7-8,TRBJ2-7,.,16,CASSFGYGRGQYEQYF
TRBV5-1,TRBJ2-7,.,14,CASSLAQGSYEQYF
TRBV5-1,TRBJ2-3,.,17,CASSQKPGHTSTDTQYF
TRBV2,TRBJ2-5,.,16,CASSDLPGIPQETQYF
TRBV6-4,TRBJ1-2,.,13,CASSGQGRQGYTF
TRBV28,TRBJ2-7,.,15,CASSLGTGGIYEQYF
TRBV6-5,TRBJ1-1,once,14,CASSYSGQGTEAFF
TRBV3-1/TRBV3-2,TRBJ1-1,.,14,CASSRGTANTEAFF
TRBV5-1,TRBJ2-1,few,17,CASSFMGLAGVYNEQFF
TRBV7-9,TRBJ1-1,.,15,CASSLQGSVNTEAFF
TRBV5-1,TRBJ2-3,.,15,CASSFYGGDTDTQYF
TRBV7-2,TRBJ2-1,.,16,CASTRISGGASGEQFF
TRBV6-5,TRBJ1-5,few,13,CASGTVGGQPQHF
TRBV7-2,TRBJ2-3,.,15,CASSLQDSSTDTQYF
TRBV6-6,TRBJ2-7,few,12,CASRPQGYEQYF